The T cell receptor (beta chain) described here comes from a study of response to subunit inactivated influenza vaccine. Study observations and caveats: T cells newly recruited by each seasonal influenza vaccination are few, the authors suggested.

This clonotype appeared a few times. Its antigen is currently unknown. Using its own MiXCR run on the RT-PCR reads, TCRdb lists one record per CDR3 protein. This table holds a few hundred thousand distinct CDR3 sequences, approximately 14% found once. V lost 3 bases and J lost 5; bases outside the gene matches: 4. The CDR3 sequence is 14 residues long. CDR1 GTSNPN and CDR2 SVGIG come from the germline V gene (reference sequence). The material was PBMCs from blood, obtained 11 to 12 days after vaccination. The V and J genes are TRBV30 and TRBJ1-6, with TRBD1 identical over 7 bases. This TCR was sampled from a man aged 50 to 60 who received an inactivated influenza vaccine. CDR3 amino acids: CAWSSGTDNSPLHF. DNA for the CDR3: TGTGCCTGGAGCTCCGGGACAGATAATTCACCCCTCCACTTT. Full variable domain (remainder filled in from reference TRBV30 and TRBJ1-6): SQTIHQWPATLVQPVGSPLSLECTVEGTSNPNLYWYRQAAGRGLQLLFYSVGIGQISSEVPQNLSASRPQDRQFILSSKKLLLSDSGFYLCAWSSGTDNSPLHFGNGTRLTVT.